Listed here is a single T cell receptor beta chain. What it binds is not known. These data come from a study of T cell responses to AZD1222 COVID-19 vaccine. Study-wide background: Doses given second, at about 4 or about 12 weeks, were pooled.

The study's findings and limits: Only a handful of AZD1222 recipients, roughly six in all, had baseline seropositivity. White British people made up most donors, females outnumbered males, and clonal diversity was possibly underestimated. Two AZD1222 administrations were followed by greater Spike-specific TCR breadth and depth.

Some clones are missing from TCRdb's copy, which holds only in-frame ones; the method was immunoSEQ multiplex PCR. Among some 120,000 clones listed, 92% were seen once. The CDR3 runs to 15 residues. Germline V gives CDR1 SNHLY, CDR2 FYNNEI. V lost 1 base and J lost 5, with 14 bases in between. The sample was peripheral blood, taken on day 0 of AZD1222 vaccination. The receptor's source is an adult in good health. This rearrangement joins TRBV2 to TRBJ1-2; D perhaps matches TRBD1 (5 bases). In DNA, the CDR3 is TGTGCCAGCAGTGAAGGGTACAGGATGGGGTATGGCTACACCTTC. Its protein product is CASSEGYRMGYGYTF.